This T cell receptor beta chain comes out of a study of blood T cell repertoires in COVID-19. About the research overall: T cells, B-cell-depleted T cells, or PBMCs supplied cDNA or gDNA.

There are 14 residues in the CDR3. Germline lookup yields CDR1 SEHNR and CDR2 FQNEAQ (reference sequence). The J segment lost 6 bases and the V segment lost 7 bases, leaving 9 bases of the junction unmatched. Sequenced by immunoSEQ multiplex PCR; TCRdb stores in-frame clones only, minus some. The sample includes 200,000 or so clones, roughly 89% of them seen just once. This receptor was obtained from a middle-aged woman with acute COVID-19. The rearrangement links TRBV7-9 to TRBJ1-2; the match to TRBD1 covers 9 bases. Specimen: PBMCs or T cells enriched from blood (not recorded which). The CDR3 sequence is CASTLQGAHDGYTF. The CDR3 nucleotides are TGTGCCAGCACCCTACAGGGGGCACACGATGGCTACACCTTC. Supplemented by reference TRBV7-9 and TRBJ1-2, the full variable domain reads DTGVSQNPRHKITKRGQNVTFRCDPISEHNRLYWYRQTLGQGPEFLTYFQNEAQLEKSRLLSDRFSAERPKGSFSTLEIQRTEQGDSAMYLCASTLQGAHDGYTFGSGTRLTVV.